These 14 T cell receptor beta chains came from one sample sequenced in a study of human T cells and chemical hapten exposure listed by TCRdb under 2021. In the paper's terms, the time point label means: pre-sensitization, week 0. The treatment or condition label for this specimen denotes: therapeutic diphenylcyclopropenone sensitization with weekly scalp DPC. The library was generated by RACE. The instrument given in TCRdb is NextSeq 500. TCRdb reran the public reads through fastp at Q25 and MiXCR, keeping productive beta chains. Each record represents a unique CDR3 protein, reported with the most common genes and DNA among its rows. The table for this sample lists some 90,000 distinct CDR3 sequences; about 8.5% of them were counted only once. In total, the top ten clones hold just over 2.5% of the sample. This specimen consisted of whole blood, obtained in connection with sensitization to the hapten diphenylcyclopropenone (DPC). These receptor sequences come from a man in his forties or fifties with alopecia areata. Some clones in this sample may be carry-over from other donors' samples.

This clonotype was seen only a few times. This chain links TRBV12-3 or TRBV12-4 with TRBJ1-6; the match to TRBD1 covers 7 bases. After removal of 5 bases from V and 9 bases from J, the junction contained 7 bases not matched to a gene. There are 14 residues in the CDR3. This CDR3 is CASSPGQPGSPLHF. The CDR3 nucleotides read TGTGCCAGCAGTCCGGGACAGCCAGGTTCACCCCTCCACTTT.

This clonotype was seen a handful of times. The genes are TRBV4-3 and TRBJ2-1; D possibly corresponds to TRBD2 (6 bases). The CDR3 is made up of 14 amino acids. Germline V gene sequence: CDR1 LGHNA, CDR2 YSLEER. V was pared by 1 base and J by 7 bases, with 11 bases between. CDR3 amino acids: CASSQVGGINEQFF. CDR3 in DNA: TGCGCCAGCAGCCAAGTTGGAGGGATAAATGAGCAGTTCTTC.

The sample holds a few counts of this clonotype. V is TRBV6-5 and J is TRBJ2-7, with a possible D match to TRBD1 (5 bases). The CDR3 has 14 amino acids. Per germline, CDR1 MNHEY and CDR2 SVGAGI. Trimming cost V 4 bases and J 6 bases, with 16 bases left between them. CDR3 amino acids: CASSFFREYREQYF. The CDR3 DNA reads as TGTGCCAGCAGTTTCTTCAGGGAATATCGCGAGCAGTACTTC.

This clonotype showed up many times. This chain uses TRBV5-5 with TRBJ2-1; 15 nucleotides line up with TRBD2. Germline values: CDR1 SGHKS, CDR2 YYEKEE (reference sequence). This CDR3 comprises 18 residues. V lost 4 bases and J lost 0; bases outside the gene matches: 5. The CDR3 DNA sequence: TGTGCCAGCAGCATGGGACTAGCGGGAGGTTCCTCCTACAATGAGCAGTTCTTC. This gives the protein CASSMGLAGGSSYNEQFF.

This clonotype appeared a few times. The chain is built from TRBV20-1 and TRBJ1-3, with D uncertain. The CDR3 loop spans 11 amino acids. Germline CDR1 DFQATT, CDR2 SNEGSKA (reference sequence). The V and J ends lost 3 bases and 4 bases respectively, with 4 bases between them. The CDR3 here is CSASGGNTIYF. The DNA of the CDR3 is TGCAGTGCTAGCGGCGGAAACACCATATATTTT.

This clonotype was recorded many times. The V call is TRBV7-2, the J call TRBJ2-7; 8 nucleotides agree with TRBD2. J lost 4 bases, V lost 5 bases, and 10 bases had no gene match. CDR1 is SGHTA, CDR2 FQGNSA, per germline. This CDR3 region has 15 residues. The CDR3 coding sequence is TGTGCCAGCAGCGGAACCGGGACTAGTGGGTACGAGCAGTACTTC. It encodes CASSGTGTSGYEQYF.

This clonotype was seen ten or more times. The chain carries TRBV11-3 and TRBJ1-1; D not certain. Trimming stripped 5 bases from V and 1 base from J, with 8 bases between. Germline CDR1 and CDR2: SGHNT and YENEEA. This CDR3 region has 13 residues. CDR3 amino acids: CASSLSENTEAFF. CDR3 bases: TGTGCCAGCAGCCTTAGCGAGAACACTGAAGCTTTCTTT.

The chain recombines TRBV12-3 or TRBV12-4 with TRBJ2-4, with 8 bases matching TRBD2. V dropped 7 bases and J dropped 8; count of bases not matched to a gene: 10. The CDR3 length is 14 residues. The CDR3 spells CASTAGGGVDIQYF. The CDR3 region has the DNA TGTGCCAGCACCGCCGGGGGGGGGGTGGACATTCAGTACTTC.

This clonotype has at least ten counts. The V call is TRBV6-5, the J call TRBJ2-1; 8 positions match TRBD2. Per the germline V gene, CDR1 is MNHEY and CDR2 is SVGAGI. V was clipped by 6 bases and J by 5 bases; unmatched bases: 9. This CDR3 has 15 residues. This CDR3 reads CASSPEGGRNNEQFF. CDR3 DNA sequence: TGTGCCAGCAGCCCTGAGGGCGGGAGGAACAATGAGCAGTTCTTC.

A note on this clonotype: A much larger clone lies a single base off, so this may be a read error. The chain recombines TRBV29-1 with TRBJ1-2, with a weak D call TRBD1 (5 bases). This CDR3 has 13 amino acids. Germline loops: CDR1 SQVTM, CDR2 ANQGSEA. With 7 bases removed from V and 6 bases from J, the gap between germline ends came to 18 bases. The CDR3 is CSAFDSGSHGYTF. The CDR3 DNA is TGCAGCGCCTTCGACAGCGGCTCCCATGGCTACACCTTC.

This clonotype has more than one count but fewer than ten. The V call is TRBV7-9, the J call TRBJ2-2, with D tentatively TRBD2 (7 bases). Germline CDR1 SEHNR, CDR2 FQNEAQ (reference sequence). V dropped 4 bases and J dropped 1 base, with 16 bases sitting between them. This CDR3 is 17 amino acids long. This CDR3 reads CASSSFIGGRNTGELFF. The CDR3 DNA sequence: TGTGCCAGCAGCTCGTTCATCGGGGGGCGGAACACCGGGGAGCTGTTTTTT.

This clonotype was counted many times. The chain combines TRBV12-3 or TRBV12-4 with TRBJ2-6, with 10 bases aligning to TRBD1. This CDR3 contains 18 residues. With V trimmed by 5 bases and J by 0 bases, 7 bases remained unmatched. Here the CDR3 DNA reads TGTGCCAGCAGTCAGACAGGGGGCGGTCCCTCTGGGGCCAACGTCCTGACTTTC. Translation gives CASSQTGGGPSGANVLTF.

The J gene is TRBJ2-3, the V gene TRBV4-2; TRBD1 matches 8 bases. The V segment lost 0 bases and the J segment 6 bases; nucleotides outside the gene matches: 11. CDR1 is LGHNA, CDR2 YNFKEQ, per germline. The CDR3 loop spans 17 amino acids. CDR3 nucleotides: TGTGCCAGCAGCCAAGAAGGAACAGGGGGGCCTCCGGATACGCAGTATTTT. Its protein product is CASSQEGTGGPPDTQYF.

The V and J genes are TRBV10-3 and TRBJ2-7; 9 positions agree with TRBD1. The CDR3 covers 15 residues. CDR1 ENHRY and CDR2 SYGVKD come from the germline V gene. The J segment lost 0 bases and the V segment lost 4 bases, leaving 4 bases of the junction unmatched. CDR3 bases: TGTGCCATCAGTGCCGGGACAGGGCCCTCCTACGAGCAGTACTTC. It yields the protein CAISAGTGPSYEQYF.